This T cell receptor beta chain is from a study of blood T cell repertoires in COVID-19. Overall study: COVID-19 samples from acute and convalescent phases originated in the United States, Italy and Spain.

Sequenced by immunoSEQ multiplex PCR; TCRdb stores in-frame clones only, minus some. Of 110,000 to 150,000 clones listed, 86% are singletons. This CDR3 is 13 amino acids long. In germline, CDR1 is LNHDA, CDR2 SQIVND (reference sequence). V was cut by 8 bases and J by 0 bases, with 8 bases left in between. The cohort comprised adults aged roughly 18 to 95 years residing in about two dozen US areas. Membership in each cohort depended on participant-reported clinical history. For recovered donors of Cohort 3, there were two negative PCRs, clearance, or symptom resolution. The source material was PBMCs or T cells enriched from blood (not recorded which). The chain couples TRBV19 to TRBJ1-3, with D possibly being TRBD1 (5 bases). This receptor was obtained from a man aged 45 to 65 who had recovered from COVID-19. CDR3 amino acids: CASRRGSGNTIYF. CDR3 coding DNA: TGTGCCAGTCGAAGGGGCTCTGGAAACACCATATATTTT.